The 3 T cell receptor beta chains in this list originate from one sample, sequenced in a study of cytotoxic CD8 clonotypes in ibrutinib-treated CLL. Here immunoSEQ multiplex PCR was the method, and the copy in TCRdb shows in-frame clones only, minus some. The profile shows fewer than 40,000 clones, 65% to 70% of them singletons. The sample consisted of PBMCs, taken at disease progression, from a patient treated with ibrutinib. Receptors originate from a human donor with chronic lymphocytic leukemia.

The chain links TRBV30 to TRBJ2-3; D may be TRBD2 (6 bases). Looked up from germline, CDR1 is GTSNPN and CDR2 is SVGIG (reference sequence). The CDR3 runs to 15 residues. Trimming pared 4 bases from V and 2 bases from J, leaving 16 bases between. The CDR3 DNA reads as TGTGCCTGGACAGCGGGCAGGGCCTCCACAGATACGCAGTATTTT. This encodes CAWTAGRASTDTQYF.

This chain joins TRBV7-2 and TRBJ2-6, with D possibly TRBD1 on 6 matching bases. V was pared by 5 bases and J by 2 bases, with 10 bases between. The CDR3 is made up of 15 amino acids. Germline loops: CDR1 SGHTA, CDR2 FQGNSA. The CDR3 loop reads CASSRQVAGANVLTF. Here the CDR3 DNA reads TGTGCCAGCAGCCGACAGGTCGCTGGGGCCAACGTCCTGACTTTC.

This clone has just a few counts. The J gene is TRBJ2-5, the V gene TRBV5-1, with 9 bases matching TRBD2. V lost 0 bases and J lost 2; bases outside the gene matches: 8. Germline CDR1 reads SGHRS; CDR2 reads YFSETQ. The CDR3 loop spans 17 amino acids. CDR3 loop: CASSLAPSGIRQETQYF. CDR3 in DNA: TGCGCCAGCAGCTTGGCCCCTAGCGGGATTCGACAAGAGACCCAGTACTTC. Together with reference TRBV5-1 and TRBJ2-5, the CDR3 gives the full variable domain: KAGVTQTPRYLIKTRGQQVTLSCSPISGHRSVSWYQQTPGQGLQFLFEYFSETQRNKGNFPGRFSGRQFSNSRSEMNVSTLELGDSALYLCASSLAPSGIRQETQYFGPGTRLLVL.